The 13 T cell receptor beta chains below all came from one sample that was sequenced in a study of blood T cell repertoires in COVID-19. Using immunoSEQ multiplex PCR, the repertoire was profiled, and TCRdb retains in-frame clones only, with some absent. The sample carries some 70,000 clones, around 88% recorded once. The source material was peripheral blood. Receptors originate from a woman aged 65 to 85 with acute or convalescent COVID-19.

The chain couples TRBV6-5 to TRBJ1-5; TRBD1 is a possible D gene (5 bases). V lost 6 bases, J lost 0 bases, and 6 bases lay in between. This CDR3 contains 13 residues. CDR1 is MNHEY, CDR2 SVGAGI, per germline. For the CDR3, the DNA is TGTGCCAGCAGACAGGATAGCAATCAGCCCCAGCATTTT. This gives the protein CASRQDSNQPQHF.

The V and J genes are TRBV28 and TRBJ1-1; D is ambiguous. The CDR3 has 14 residues. The V gene's germline CDR1 is MDHEN and CDR2 SYDVKM. Deletions cut 1 base from V and 5 bases from J, with 11 bases between. In nucleotides, the CDR3 is TGTGCCAGCAGTTTATACCAGCACGGGACTGAAGCTTTCTTT. Residues: CASSLYQHGTEAFF.

The chain employs TRBV5-1 and TRBJ2-1, with 8 bases aligning to TRBD2. CDR1 is SGHRS and CDR2 is YFSETQ in the germline V gene. V dropped 4 bases and J dropped 0; count of bases not matched to a gene: 9. The CDR3 is 17 amino acids. The CDR3 DNA sequence: TGCGCCAGCAGCCCCCGAAGCGGGAGTCCCTCCTACAATGAGCAGTTCTTC. It translates to CASSPRSGSPSYNEQFF.

The chain employs TRBV19 and TRBJ1-5; no reliable D call. The CDR3 loop spans 16 amino acids. Between the trimmed V and J ends, which lost 5 bases and 2 bases, there was a span of 16 bases. Germline V lookup: CDR1 LNHDA, CDR2 SQIVND (reference sequence). The CDR3 here is CASSPLTPSGNQPQHF. In DNA form, the CDR3 reads TGTGCCAGTAGTCCTTTGACTCCCTCGGGCAATCAGCCCCAGCATTTT.

This rearrangement joins TRBV14 to TRBJ2-1, with unresolved D. V lost 4 bases to trimming and J lost 0 bases, with 7 bases between them. CDR1 SGHDN and CDR2 FVKESK come from the germline V gene. The CDR3 length is 14 residues. CDR3 coding DNA: TGTGCCAGCAGCCCCCTCCTCTCCTACAATGAGCAGTTCTTC. This encodes CASSPLLSYNEQFF.

V is TRBV28 and J is TRBJ1-1; 7 nucleotides line up with TRBD1. V trimming: 5 bases; J trimming: 0 bases; junction bases outside the gene matches: 6. The CDR3 extends over 15 amino acids. CDR1 and CDR2 (germline): MDHEN, SYDVKM. CDR3 DNA: TGTGCCAGCAGTCCCCCGACAGGGATGAACACTGAAGCTTTCTTT. Protein sequence: CASSPPTGMNTEAFF.

V and J are TRBV6-6 and TRBJ1-5, with D possibly matching TRBD1 (6 bases). The germline V and J ends were trimmed by 5 bases and 0 bases, with 20 bases remaining between them. This CDR3 has 18 amino acids. Germline V gene sequence: CDR1 MNHNY, CDR2 SVGAGI (reference sequence). Here the CDR3 reads CASSPNGRTAYSNQPQHF. DNA for the CDR3: TGTGCCAGCAGTCCCAACGGACGGACAGCTTATAGCAATCAGCCCCAGCATTTT.

The rearrangement uses TRBV7-8 and TRBJ2-7, with TRBD2 matching 8 bases. After removal of 1 base from V and 1 base from J, the junction contained 6 bases not matched to a gene. Germline V gene data show CDR1 as SGHVS and CDR2 as FQNEAQ. This CDR3 spans 16 amino acids. The CDR3 nucleotides are TGTGCCAGCAGCTTAGAGGTAGCGGGGCGGTCCTACGAGCAGTACTTC. It yields the protein CASSLEVAGRSYEQYF.

The chain has TRBV28 and TRBJ1-4, with D tentatively TRBD1 (6 bases). Trimming took 10 bases from V and 7 from J, leaving 13 bases between them. The CDR3 extends over 12 amino acids. Germline V gene sequence: CDR1 MDHEN, CDR2 SYDVKM. CDR3 loop: CATRQDGEKLFF. CDR3 sequence (DNA): TGTGCCACACGACAGGACGGTGAAAAACTGTTTTTT.

The rearrangement uses TRBV5-6 and TRBJ1-5, with D maybe TRBD1 (6 bases). The ends were cut back, 4 bases at V and 10 bases at J, with 12 bases in the middle. The CDR3 has 12 residues. CDR1 and CDR2 from the germline V gene are SGHDT and YYEEEE. The CDR3 sequence: CASSMTGFPQHF. The CDR3, as DNA: TGTGCCAGCAGCATGACAGGATTCCCCCAGCATTTT.

This rearrangement joins TRBV9 to TRBJ2-1, with 7 bases lining up with TRBD2. Germline V gene lookup returns CDR1 SGDLS and CDR2 YYNGEE. This CDR3 spans 16 amino acids. With 0 bases clipped from V and 1 base from J, the junction kept 4 bases outside the gene matches. In DNA, the CDR3 is TGTGCCAGCAGCGTAGCTGAGCGGGGTTCCTACAATGAGCAGTTCTTC. This translates into CASSVAERGSYNEQFF.

The V and J genes are TRBV18 and TRBJ2-1; D may be TRBD1 (6 bases). The V gene lost 5 bases and the J gene lost 0 bases, with 17 bases spanning the gap. The CDR3 covers 17 residues. The germline CDR1 and CDR2 sequences are KGHSH and LQKENI. The DNA for the CDR3 is TGTGCCAGCTCAGCAACAGGGAGCTGGGGCTCCTACAATGAGCAGTTCTTC. As protein: CASSATGSWGSYNEQFF.

The chain uses TRBV5-1 and TRBJ1-1; D might be TRBD1 (6 bases). Germline CDR1 and CDR2: SGHRS and YFSETQ. This CDR3 spans 14 amino acids. The V and J ends lost 0 bases and 5 bases respectively, with 11 bases between them. CDR3 region: CASSLEGVGTEAFF. CDR3 DNA sequence: TGCGCCAGCAGCTTGGAGGGGGTTGGGACTGAAGCTTTCTTT.